Listed below are T cell receptor beta chains from one sample, sequenced in a study of blood T cell repertoires in COVID-19. Sequencing was performed with immunoSEQ multiplex PCR; in TCRdb, only in-frame clones are kept and a portion is missing. The table records roughly 150,000 clones, about 80% of them present only once. The sequencing sample was made of PBMCs or T cells enriched from blood (not recorded which). The receptors were gathered from a woman aged 65 to 85 in a cohort exposed to, infected with or recovered from COVID-19 (not recorded which). The CDR3 runs from the conserved cysteine through the conserved F or W. D genes are given only for firm matches. Clone size is stated in some rows and not others, as once, few, many or a class when expanded.

clone_size cdr3_length d_call j_call v_call cdr3_aa cdr3_nt
- 16 - TRBJ2-1 TRBV7-6 CASSFSTPLRNNEQFF TGTGCCAGCAGTTTTTCCACCCCACTACGAAACAATGAGCAGTTCTTC
- 14 TRBD2 TRBJ2-5 TRBV29-1 CSVETGTSGETQYF TGCAGCGTCGAAACCGGGACTAGCGGAGAGACCCAGTACTTC
few 16 - TRBJ2-2 TRBV18 CASSHSGSRATGELFF TGTGCCAGCTCACATAGCGGTTCGAGGGCAACCGGGGAGCTGTTTTTT
- 17 - TRBJ1-6 TRBV12-5 CASGLVNRGGDNSPLHF TGTGCTAGTGGTTTGGTCAATAGGGGGGGTGATAATTCACCCCTCCACTTT
few 15 - TRBJ2-1 TRBV28 CASSLGQYSYNEQFF TGTGCCAGCAGTTTAGGCCAATACTCCTACAATGAGCAGTTCTTC
- 14 - TRBJ1-4 TRBV18 CASSLPIHRGKLFF TGTGCCAGCTCACTTCCTATCCACCGAGGAAAACTGTTTTTT
few 17 TRBD2 TRBJ2-3 TRBV5-1 CASSLMQTSGNTDTQYF TGCGCCAGCAGCTTAATGCAGACTAGCGGCAACACAGATACGCAGTATTTT
- 18 TRBD2 TRBJ2-1 TRBV4-2 CASRSAGTSGRGRGEQFF TGTGCCAGCAGGTCCGCGGGGACTAGCGGGAGGGGGCGTGGTGAGCAGTTCTTC
- 16 - TRBJ2-4 TRBV3-1/TRBV3-2 CASSQGRDSLKNIQYF TGTGCCAGCAGCCAAGGGAGAGACAGCCTAAAAAACATTCAGTACTTC
- 14 TRBD2 TRBJ2-3 TRBV28 CASLPSGSTDTQYF TGTGCCAGCCTCCCTAGCGGGAGTACAGATACGCAGTATTTT
- 16 - TRBJ1-3 TRBV19 CASNEFRGSSGNTIYF TGTGCCAGTAACGAATTCCGGGGGAGCTCTGGAAACACCATATATTTT
- 13 TRBD2 TRBJ2-7 TRBV7-9 CASRTSGSDEQYF TGTGCCAGCAGGACTAGCGGGTCAGACGAGCAGTACTTC
- 14 - TRBJ2-2 TRBV7-9 CASSRLQKVGELFF TGTGCCAGCAGCCGACTCCAGAAGGTCGGGGAGCTGTTTTTT
- 14 - TRBJ2-1 TRBV24-1 CATSDSNRYMEQFF TGTGCCACCAGTGACTCAAACAGGTACATGGAGCAGTTCTTC
- 16 TRBD2 TRBJ2-1 TRBV7-9 CASRGTSGSVYNEQFF TGTGCCAGCAGAGGGACTAGCGGGAGTGTCTACAATGAGCAGTTCTTC
- 15 - TRBJ1-5 TRBV9 CASSVEGREDQPQHF TGTGCCAGCAGCGTAGAAGGCAGGGAGGATCAGCCCCAGCATTTT
- 15 - TRBJ2-2 TRBV11-3 CASSSLNPGTGELFF TGTGCCAGCAGTTCCCTGAACCCAGGGACCGGGGAGCTGTTTTTT
few 15 TRBD2 TRBJ2-1 TRBV5-1 CASSGTSGSYNEQFF TGCGCCAGCTCCGGGACTAGCGGCTCCTACAATGAGCAGTTCTTC
- 15 TRBD1 TRBJ2-7 TRBV18 CASSPGTGRIDEQYF TGTGCCAGCTCACCGGGGACAGGGCGAATTGACGAGCAGTACTTC
- 13 - TRBJ2-6 TRBV30 CAWSVLFANVLTF TGTGCCTGGAGTGTACTCTTTGCCAACGTCCTGACTTTC
- 15 TRBD2 TRBJ2-1 TRBV5-1 CASSLDVGGINEQFF TGCGCCAGCAGCTTGGACGTGGGGGGGATCAATGAGCAGTTCTTC
once 13 - TRBJ2-7 TRBV5-6 CASSFVRGIEQYF TGTGCCAGCAGCTTTGTTCGGGGAATCGAGCAGTACTTC
once 18 - TRBJ2-1 TRBV21-1 CASSTRNRGDSTSPEQFF TGTGCCAGCAGCACCAGGAACAGAGGGGACTCCACTTCACCTGAGCAGTTCTTC
- 15 - TRBJ1-5 TRBV6-5 CASSNSGAGNQPQHF TGTGCCAGCAGCAACTCAGGGGCAGGCAATCAGCCCCAGCATTTT
- 16 TRBD2 TRBJ2-5 TRBV7-9 CASSPGLAGGQETQYF TGTGCCAGCAGCCCCGGACTAGCGGGAGGACAAGAGACCCAGTACTTC
- 16 TRBD1 TRBJ1-1 TRBV19 CASSLTAGTGGTEAFF TGTGCCAGTAGTTTAACAGCCGGGACAGGGGGCACTGAAGCTTTCTTT
- 15 - TRBJ1-4 TRBV7-6 CASSRRGRANEKLFF TGTGCCAGCAGCAGGCGGGGGAGAGCTAATGAAAAACTGTTTTTT
few 14 - TRBJ1-1 TRBV18 CASSIRGEGTEAFF TGTGCCAGCTCCATACGGGGGGAAGGTACTGAAGCTTTCTTT
- 14 - TRBJ2-3 TRBV6-1 CASSDPGHTDTQYF TGTGCCAGCAGTGATCCGGGTCACACAGATACGCAGTATTTT
- 19 TRBD1 TRBJ2-7 TRBV19 CASSIVSGPGQGANYEQYF TGTGCCAGTAGTATTGTGAGTGGTCCGGGACAGGGGGCTAATTACGAGCAGTACTTC
few 17 TRBD1 TRBJ2-2 TRBV15 CATSRGVRGQGPGELFF TGTGCCACCAGCAGAGGTGTTCGAGGACAGGGCCCCGGGGAGCTGTTTTTT